This TCR beta chain is drawn from a study of blood T cell repertoires in COVID-19. Profiled with immunoSEQ multiplex PCR; TCRdb holds only in-frame clones, not every one. Here the sample spans under 90,000 clones, 87% being singletons. Deletions cut 4 bases from V and 9 bases from J, with 17 bases between. The length of the CDR3 is 13 residues. Germline CDR1 SGDLS, CDR2 YYNGEE. The sequence was obtained from a woman in her fifties or sixties with COVID-19, enrolled during active disease. The J gene is TRBJ2-7, the V gene TRBV9, with TRBD2 as a possible D gene (5 bases). Sequences were obtained from peripheral blood. The CDR3 DNA sequence: TGTGCCAGCAGCCCGCTGCCGGGAATGGGGCAGTACTTC. Protein: CASSPLPGMGQYF. Full variable domain (remainder filled in from reference TRBV9 and TRBJ2-7): DSGVTQTPKHLITATGQRVTLRCSPRSGDLSVYWYQQSLDQGLQFLIQYYNGEERAKGNILERFSAQQFPDLHSELNLSSLELGDSALYFCASSPLPGMGQYFGPGTRLTVT.